This T cell receptor (beta chain) appears in the sequencing data of a study of metastatic and nonmetastatic thyroid tumors. The overall study: The study looked at repertoires side by side in blood and in tumor or nodule tissue from malignant and benign thyroid patients. Findings and limits, study-wide: Compared with benign nodules, malignant thyroid tumors were reported to have significantly higher TCR beta diversity in both blood and tumor.

Source study methods: Clinicopathological groups supplied CDR3 differences that were used to build a distant-metastasis classifier for papillary thyroid cancer. TCRdb ran MiXCR on the PCR reads. Clone size and V and J calls follow TCRdb, not the original study. The profile shows tens of thousands of clones, 33% of them singletons. A remark on this clone: Antigen: not known.

Thyroid surgery had not been preceded by any treatment in any patient. The source of this sequence is a female donor with papillary thyroid cancer or a benign thyroid nodule (not recorded which). Some clones in this sample may be carry-over from other donors' samples. The material sequenced was tumor tissue.

CDR3 nucleotide sequence: TGTGCCAGCAGCGCTAGCGGGAACACCGGGGAGCTGTTTTTT. Residues: CASSASGNTGELFF. This chain joins TRBV9 and TRBJ2-2, with TRBD2 matching over 7 bases. Germline V gives CDR1 SGDLS, CDR2 YYNGEE. V shed 3 bases, J shed 1 base, and the junction held 0 bases outside the gene matches. The CDR3 sequence is 14 residues long. Complete variable domain (other parts from reference TRBV9 and TRBJ2-2): DSGVTQTPKHLITATGQRVTLRCSPRSGDLSVYWYQQSLDQGLQFLIQYYNGEERAKGNILERFSAQQFPDLHSELNLSSLELGDSALYFCASSASGNTGELFFGEGSRLTVL.